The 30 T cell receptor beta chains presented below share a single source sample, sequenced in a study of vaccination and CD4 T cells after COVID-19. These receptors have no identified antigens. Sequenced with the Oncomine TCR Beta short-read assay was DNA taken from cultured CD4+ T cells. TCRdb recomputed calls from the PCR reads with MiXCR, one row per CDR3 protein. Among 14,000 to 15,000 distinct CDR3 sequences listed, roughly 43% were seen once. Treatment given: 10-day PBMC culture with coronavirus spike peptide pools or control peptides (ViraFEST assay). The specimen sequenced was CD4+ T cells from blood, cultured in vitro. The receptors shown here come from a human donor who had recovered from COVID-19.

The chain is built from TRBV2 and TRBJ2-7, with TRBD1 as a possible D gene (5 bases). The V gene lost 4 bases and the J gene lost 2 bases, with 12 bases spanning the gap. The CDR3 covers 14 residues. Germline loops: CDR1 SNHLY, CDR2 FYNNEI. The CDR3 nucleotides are TGTGCCAGCAGTGTCGGCAGGGTCCCCTACGAGCAGTACTTC. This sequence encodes CASSVGRVPYEQYF.

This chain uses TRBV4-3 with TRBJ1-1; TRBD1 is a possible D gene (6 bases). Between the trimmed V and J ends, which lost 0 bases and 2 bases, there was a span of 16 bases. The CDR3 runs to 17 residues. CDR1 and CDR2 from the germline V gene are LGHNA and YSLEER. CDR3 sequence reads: CASSQESTGTKNTEAFF. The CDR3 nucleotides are TGCGCCAGCAGCCAAGAGTCCACCGGGACAAAAAACACTGAAGCTTTCTTT.

The CDR3 protein is CSASETQGGTGELFF. The CDR3 DNA sequence: TGCAGTGCTAGCGAGACGCAGGGAGGGACCGGGGAGCTGTTTTTT. V gene TRBV20-1 combines with J gene TRBJ2-2; 7 bases align to TRBD2. This CDR3 contains 15 residues. Germline trimming cut 3 bases from V and 5 bases from J; bases unmatched to any gene: 9. CDR1 and CDR2 (germline): DFQATT, SNEGSKA (reference sequence).

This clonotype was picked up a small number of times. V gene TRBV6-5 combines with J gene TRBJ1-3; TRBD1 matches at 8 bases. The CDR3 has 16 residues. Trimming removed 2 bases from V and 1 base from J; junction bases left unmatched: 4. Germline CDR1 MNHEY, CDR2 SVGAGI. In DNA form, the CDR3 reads TGTGCCAGCAGTTACGGGCAGGGGGCATCTGGAAACACCATATATTTT. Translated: CASSYGQGASGNTIYF.

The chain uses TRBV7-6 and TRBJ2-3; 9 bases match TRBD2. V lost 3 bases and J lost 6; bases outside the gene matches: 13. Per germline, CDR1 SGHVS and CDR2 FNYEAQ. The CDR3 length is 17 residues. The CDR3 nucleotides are TGTGCCAGCAGCTTTATCGCGGGGGGGCCGAGGGGGGATACGCAGTATTTT. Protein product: CASSFIAGGPRGDTQYF.

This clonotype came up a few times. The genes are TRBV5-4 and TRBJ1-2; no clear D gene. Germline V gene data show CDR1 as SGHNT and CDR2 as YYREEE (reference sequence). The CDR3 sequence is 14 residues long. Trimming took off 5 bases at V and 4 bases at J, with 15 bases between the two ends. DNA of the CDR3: TGTGCCAGCAGTTCCCGGTCTGATGGCTATGGCTACACCTTC. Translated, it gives CASSSRSDGYGYTF.

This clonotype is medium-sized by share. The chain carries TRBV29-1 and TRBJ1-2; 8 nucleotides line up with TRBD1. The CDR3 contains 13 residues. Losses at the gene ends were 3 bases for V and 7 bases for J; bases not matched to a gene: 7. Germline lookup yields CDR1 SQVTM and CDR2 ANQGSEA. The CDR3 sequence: CSVENRGFGGYTF. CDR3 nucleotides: TGCAGCGTTGAGAACAGGGGGTTCGGTGGCTACACCTTC.

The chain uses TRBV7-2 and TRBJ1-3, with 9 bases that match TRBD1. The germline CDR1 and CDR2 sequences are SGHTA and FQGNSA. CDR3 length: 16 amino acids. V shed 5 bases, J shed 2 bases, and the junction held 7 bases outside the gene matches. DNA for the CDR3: TGTGCCAGCAGCCTCCAACAGGGGGCAGCTGGAAACACCATATATTTT. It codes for CASSLQQGAAGNTIYF.

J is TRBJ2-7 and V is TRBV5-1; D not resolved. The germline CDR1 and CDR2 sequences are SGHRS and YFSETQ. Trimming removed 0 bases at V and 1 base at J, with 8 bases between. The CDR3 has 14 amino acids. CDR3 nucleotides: TGCGCCAGCAGCTTGGTCATAGGATCCTACGAGCAGTACTTC. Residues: CASSLVIGSYEQYF.

The CDR3 loop reads CSASGTGGNQPQHF. CDR3 coding DNA: TGCAGTGCATCTGGGACAGGGGGCAATCAGCCCCAGCATTTT. V usage is TRBV20-1 and J usage is TRBJ1-5; 10 bases map to TRBD1. There are 14 residues in the CDR3. V lost 6 bases, J lost 2 bases, and 4 bases stayed unmatched. Germline V CDR1 and CDR2: DFQATT, SNEGSKA (reference sequence).

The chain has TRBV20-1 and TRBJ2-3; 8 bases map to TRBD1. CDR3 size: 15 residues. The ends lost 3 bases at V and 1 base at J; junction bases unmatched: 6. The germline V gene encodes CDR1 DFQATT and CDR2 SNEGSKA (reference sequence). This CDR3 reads CSASLLGQGTDTQYF. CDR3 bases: TGCAGTGCTAGTCTCCTGGGACAGGGCACAGATACGCAGTATTTT.

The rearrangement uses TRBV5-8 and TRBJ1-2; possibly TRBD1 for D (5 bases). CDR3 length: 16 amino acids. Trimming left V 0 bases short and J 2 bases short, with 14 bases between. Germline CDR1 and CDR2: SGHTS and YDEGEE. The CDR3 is CASSLASLGANYGYTF. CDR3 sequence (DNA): TGTGCCAGCAGCTTGGCCAGTCTAGGGGCGAACTATGGCTACACCTTC.

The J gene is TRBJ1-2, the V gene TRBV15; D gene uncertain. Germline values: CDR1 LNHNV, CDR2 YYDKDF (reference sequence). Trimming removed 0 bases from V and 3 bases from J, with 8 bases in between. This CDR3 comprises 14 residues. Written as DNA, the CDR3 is TGTGCCACCAGCAGAGATCGGCTGGACTATGGCTACACCTTC. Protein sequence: CATSRDRLDYGYTF.

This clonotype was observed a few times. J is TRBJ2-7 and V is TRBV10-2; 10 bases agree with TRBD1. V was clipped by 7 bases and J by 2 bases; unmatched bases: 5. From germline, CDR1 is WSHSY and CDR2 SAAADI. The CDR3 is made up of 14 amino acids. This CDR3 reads CASTLGTGAYEQYF. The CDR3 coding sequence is TGCGCCAGCACTCTCGGGACAGGGGCCTACGAGCAGTACTTC.

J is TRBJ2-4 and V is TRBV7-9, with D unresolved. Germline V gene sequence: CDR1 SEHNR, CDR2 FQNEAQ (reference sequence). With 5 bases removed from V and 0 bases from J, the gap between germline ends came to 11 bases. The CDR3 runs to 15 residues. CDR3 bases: TGTGCCAGCAGCGGTACTACTCTAGCCAAAAACATTCAGTACTTC. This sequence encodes CASSGTTLAKNIQYF.

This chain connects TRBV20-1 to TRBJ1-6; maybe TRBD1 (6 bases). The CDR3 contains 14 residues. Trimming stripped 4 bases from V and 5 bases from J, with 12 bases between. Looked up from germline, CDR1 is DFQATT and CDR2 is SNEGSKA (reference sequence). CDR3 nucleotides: TGCAGTGCTATCCGGACAGAGAATAATTCACCCCTCCACTTT. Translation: CSAIRTENNSPLHF.

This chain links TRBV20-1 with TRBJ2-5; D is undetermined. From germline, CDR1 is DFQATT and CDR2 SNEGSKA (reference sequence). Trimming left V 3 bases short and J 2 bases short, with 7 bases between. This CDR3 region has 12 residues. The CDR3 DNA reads TGCAGTGCTAGTAGCCCGCAAGAGACCCAGTACTTC. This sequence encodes CSASSPQETQYF.

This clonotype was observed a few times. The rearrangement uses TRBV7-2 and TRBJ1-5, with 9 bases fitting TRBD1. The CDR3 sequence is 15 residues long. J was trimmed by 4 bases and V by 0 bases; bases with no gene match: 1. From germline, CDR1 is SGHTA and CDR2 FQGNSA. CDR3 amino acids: CASSLAQGANQPQHF. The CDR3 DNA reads TGTGCCAGCAGCTTAGCACAGGGGGCAAATCAGCCCCAGCATTTT.

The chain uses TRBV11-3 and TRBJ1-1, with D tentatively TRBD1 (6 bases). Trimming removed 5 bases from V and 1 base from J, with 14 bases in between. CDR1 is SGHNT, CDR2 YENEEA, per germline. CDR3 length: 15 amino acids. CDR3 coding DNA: TGTGCCAGCAGCCTCAGGACAGTTGGGAACACTGAAGCTTTCTTT. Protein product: CASSLRTVGNTEAFF.

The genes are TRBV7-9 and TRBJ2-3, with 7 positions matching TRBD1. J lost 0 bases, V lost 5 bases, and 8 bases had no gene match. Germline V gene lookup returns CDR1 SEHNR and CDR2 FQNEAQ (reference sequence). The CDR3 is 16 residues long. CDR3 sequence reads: CASSPQGQTSTDTQYF. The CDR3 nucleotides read TGTGCCAGCAGCCCACAGGGACAGACTAGCACAGATACGCAGTATTTT.

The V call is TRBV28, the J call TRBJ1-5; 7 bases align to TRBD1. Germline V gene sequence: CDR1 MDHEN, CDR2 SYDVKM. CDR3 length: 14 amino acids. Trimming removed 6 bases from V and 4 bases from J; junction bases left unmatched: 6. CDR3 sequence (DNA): TGTGCCAGCAGCCTACAGGGGAGGAATCAGCCCCAGCATTTT. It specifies CASSLQGRNQPQHF.

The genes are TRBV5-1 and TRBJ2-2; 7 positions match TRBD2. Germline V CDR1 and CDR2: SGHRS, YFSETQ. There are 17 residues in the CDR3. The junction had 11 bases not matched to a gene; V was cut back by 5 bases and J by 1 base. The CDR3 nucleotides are TGCGCCAGCAGTCGGCCTAGCGGACAACGGAACACCGGGGAGCTGTTTTTT. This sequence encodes CASSRPSGQRNTGELFF.

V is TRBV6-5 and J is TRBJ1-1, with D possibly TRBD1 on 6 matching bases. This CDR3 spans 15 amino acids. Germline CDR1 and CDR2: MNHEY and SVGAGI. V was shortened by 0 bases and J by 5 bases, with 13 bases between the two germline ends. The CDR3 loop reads CASSYSPAGATEAFF. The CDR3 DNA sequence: TGTGCCAGCAGTTACTCCCCAGCAGGGGCAACTGAAGCTTTCTTT.

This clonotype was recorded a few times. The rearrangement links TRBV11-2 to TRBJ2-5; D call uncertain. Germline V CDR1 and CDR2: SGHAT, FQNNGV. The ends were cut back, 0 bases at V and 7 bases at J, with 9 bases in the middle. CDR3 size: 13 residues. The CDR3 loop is CASSLDNGRTQYF. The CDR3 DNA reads TGTGCCAGCAGCTTAGATAACGGTAGGACCCAGTACTTC. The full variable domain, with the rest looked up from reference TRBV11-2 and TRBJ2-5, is EAGVAQSPRYKIIEKRQSVAFWCNPISGHATLYWYQQILGQGPKLLIQFQNNGVVDDSQLPKDRFSAERLKGVDSTLKIQPAKLEDSAVYLCASSLDNGRTQYFGPGTRLLVL.

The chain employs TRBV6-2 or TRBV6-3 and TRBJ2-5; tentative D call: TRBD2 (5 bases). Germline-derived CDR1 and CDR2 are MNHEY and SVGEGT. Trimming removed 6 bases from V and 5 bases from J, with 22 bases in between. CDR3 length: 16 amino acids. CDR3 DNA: TGTGCCAGCAGACGGACTCCCGGGCTCCAGCAGGAGACCCAGTACTTC. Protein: CASRRTPGLQQETQYF.

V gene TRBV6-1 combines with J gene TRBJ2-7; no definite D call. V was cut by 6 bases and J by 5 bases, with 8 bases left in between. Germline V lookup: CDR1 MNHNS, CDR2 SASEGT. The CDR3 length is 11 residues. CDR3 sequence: CASSHRHEQYF. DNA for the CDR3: TGTGCCAGCAGCCACCGCCACGAGCAGTACTTC.

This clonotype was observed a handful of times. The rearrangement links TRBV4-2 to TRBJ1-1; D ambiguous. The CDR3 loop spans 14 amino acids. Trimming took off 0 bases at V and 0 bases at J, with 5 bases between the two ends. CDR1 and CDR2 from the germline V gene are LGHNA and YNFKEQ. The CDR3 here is CASSQEGMNTEAFF. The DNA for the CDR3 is TGTGCCAGCAGCCAAGAGGGCATGAACACTGAAGCTTTCTTT.

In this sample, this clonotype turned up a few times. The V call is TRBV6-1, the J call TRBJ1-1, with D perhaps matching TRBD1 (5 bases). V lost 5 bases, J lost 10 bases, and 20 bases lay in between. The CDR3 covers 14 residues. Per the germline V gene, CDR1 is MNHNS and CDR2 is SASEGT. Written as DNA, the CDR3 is TGTGCCAGCAGTCAACCCGGGACCTTAGTTGGAGCTTTCTTT. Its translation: CASSQPGTLVGAFF.

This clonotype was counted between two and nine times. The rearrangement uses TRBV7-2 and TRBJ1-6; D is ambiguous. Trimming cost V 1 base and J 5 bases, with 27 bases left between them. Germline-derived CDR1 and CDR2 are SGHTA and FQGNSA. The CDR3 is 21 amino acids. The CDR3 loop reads CASSLDTQILGLGPDNSPLHF. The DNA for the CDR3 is TGTGCCAGCAGCTTAGATACACAAATCTTGGGCCTAGGGCCCGATAATTCACCCCTCCACTTT.

The CDR3 DNA is TGTGCCAGCAGTTACTCGGCTAGCGGGAGTTACGAGCAGTACTTC. This gives the protein CASSYSASGSYEQYF. V is TRBV6-2 or TRBV6-3 and J is TRBJ2-7; TRBD2 matches 10 bases. CDR3 length: 15 amino acids. Trimming took 0 bases from V and 4 from J; bases not matched to a gene: 3. CDR1 is MNHEY and CDR2 is SVGEGT in the germline V gene.